The text below deals with one T cell receptor beta chain. TCRdb keeps only in-frame clones here, not all; method: immunoSEQ multiplex PCR. The repertoire holds tens of thousands of clones, with approximately 87% as singletons. The record originates from a study of CD4 T cells in relation to SARS-CoV-2 and coronaviruses. Trimming left V 6 bases short and J 9 bases short, with 15 bases between. Germline V lookup: CDR1 MDHEN, CDR2 SYDVKM. The CDR3 contains 12 residues. The receptor was derived from an adult with COVID-19. The rearrangement joins TRBV28 to TRBJ2-7; D perhaps matches TRBD2 (6 bases). What was sequenced was memory CD4+ T cells from PBMCs. CDR3 bases: TGTGCCAGCAGCATCGTCGAGGAGGGGCAGTACTTC. The encoded protein is CASSIVEEGQYF.